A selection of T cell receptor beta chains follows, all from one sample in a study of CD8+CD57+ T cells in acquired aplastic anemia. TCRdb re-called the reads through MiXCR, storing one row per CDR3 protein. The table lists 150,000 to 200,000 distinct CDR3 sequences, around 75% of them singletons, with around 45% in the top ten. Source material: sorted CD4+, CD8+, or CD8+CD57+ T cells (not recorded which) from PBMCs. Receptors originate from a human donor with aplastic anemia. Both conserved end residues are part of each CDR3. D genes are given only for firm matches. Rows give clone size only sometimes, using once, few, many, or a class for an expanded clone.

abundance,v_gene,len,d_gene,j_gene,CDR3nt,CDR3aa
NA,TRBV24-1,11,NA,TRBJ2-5,TGTGCCACCCAGTATCGGGAGACCCAGTACTTC,CATQYRETQYF
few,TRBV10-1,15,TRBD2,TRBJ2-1,TGCGCCAGCAGCCTGACTAGCGGAGCTGACAATGAGCAGTTCTTC,CASSLTSGADNEQFF
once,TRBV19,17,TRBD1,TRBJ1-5,TGTGCCAGTAAAGCTCTGACAGGGGAGGTGTGGTATCAGCCCCAGCATTTT,CASKALTGEVWYQPQHF
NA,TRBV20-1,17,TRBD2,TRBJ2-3,TGCAGTGCTAGACCGCTAGCGGGAAGGGAGAGCACAGATACGCAGTATTTT,CSARPLAGRESTDTQYF
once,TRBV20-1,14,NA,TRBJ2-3,TGCAGAGCTGGGGTCGGGGGTTTGTCAGATACGCAGTATTTT,CRAGVGGLSDTQYF
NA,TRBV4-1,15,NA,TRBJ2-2,TGCGCCAGCAGCCGTGGGCAGGGGGGGGTCGGGGAGCTGTTTTTT,CASSRGQGGVGELFF
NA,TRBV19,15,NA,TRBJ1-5,TGTGCCAGTAACCTCATAGGTGGCGCAATCCAGCCCCAGCATTTT,CASNLIGGAIQPQHF
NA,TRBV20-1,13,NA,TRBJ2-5,TGCAGTGTACCGGGACTCACTTGGGAGACCCAGTACTTC,CSVPGLTWETQYF
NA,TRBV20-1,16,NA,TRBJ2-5,TGCAGTGCTACTCCGACAGCCCACAGGGACCAAGAGACCCAGTACTTC,CSATPTAHRDQETQYF
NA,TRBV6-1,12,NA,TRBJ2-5,TGTGCCAGCAGTGAAGCGGAGGAGGCCCAGTACTTC,CASSEAEEAQYF
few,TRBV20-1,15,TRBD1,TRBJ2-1,TGCAGTGCTAGAGATGACGGGACAGTATACAATGAGCAGTTCTTC,CSARDDGTVYNEQFF
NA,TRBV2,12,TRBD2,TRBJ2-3,TGTGCCAGCGGTCGCGGGAGGAGTACGCAGTATTTT,CASGRGRSTQYF
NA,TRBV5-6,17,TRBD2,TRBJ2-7,TGTGCCAGCAGCTTGGCACTAGCGGGAGGTAGCTCCTACGAGCAGTACTTC,CASSLALAGGSSYEQYF
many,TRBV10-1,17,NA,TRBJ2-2,TGCGCCAGCCAGGGTGACAGGCTAGACCCGAACACCGGGGAGCTGTTTTTT,CASQGDRLDPNTGELFF
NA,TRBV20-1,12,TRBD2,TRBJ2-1,TGCAGTGCAGCAACTAGCGGGGTAGAGCAGTTCTTC,CSAATSGVEQFF
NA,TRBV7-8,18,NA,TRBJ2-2,TGTGCCAGCAGCTTAAGCCCTCTGGGGGACCTCAACACCGGGGAGCTGTTTTTT,CASSLSPLGDLNTGELFF
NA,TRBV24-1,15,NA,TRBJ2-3,TGTGCCACCAGTGATTTGACCGCGCGGGGAGATACGCAGTATTTT,CATSDLTARGDTQYF
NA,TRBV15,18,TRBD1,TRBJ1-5,TGTGCCACCAGCAGACTAATAACAGGGGGCTATAGCAATCAGCCCCAGCATTTT,CATSRLITGGYSNQPQHF
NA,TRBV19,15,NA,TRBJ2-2,TGTGCCAGTACTTCCTGGGGGTCGAACACCGGGGAGCTGTTTTTT,CASTSWGSNTGELFF
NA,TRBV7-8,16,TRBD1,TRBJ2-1,TGTGCCAGCCTAAGCTTTCCGGGACAGGCCTCAGGTGAGCAGTTCTTC,CASLSFPGQASGEQFF
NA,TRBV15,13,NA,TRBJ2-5,TGTGCCACCAGCAGGGACGGGGAAGAGACCCAGTACTTC,CATSRDGEETQYF
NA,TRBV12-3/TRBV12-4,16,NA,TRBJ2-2,TGTGCCAGCAGTTTAGCAAGGGTATGGAACACCGGGGAGCTGTTTTTT,CASSLARVWNTGELFF
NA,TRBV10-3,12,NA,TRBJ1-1,TGTGCCTCAAGTCCCAAGAACACTGAAGCTTTCTTT,CASSPKNTEAFF